This record covers a single T cell receptor beta chain. Germline CDR1 is SEHNR and CDR2 is FQNEAQ (reference sequence). This CDR3 comprises 17 residues. Between the trimmed V and J ends, which lost 5 bases and 2 bases, there was a span of 21 bases. The sample is drawn from a study of blood T cell repertoires in COVID-19. Study details: Researchers got acute and convalescent COVID-19 samples from the United States, Italy and Spain. The analysed material was cDNA or gDNA that came from T cells, B-cell-depleted T cells, or PBMCs.

Per the original methods: Estimation of nucleated cell counts relied on the amplification of reference gene primers. The assay was immunoSEQ multiplex PCR, and TCRdb's table has in-frame clones only and misses some. V and J calls and clone size are copied from that table; D and trimming were computed from the DNA. The data contain approximately 38,000 clones, 87% of them singletons. Sequenced input: peripheral blood. The receptor's source is a human donor in a cohort sampled during active COVID-19. The genes are TRBV7-9 and TRBJ2-5, with a weak D call TRBD1 (5 bases). CDR3 in DNA: TGTGCCAGCAGCGCCCAGCCGACAGTTGAGTATCAAGAGACCCAGTACTTC. Translation: CASSAQPTVEYQETQYF.